Shown below are 9 T cell receptor beta chains from a single sample sequenced in a study of blood T cells in healthy people across ages. The second PCR ran roughly 7 to 11 cycles with a sample-barcoded 5' primer and J-beta primers. One entry per CDR3 protein results from TCRdb running MiXCR on the 5' RACE reads. This table has some 760,000 distinct CDR3 sequences, 20% to 25% appearing once. These records were also assigned to another study, of T cells of mothers and their children.

The sample was blood. The receptors here all came from a boy under 18 in good health.

The V and J genes are TRBV20-1 and TRBJ1-3, with 7 bases aligning to TRBD1. This CDR3 comprises 12 residues. The ends lost 6 bases at V and 7 bases at J; junction bases unmatched: 6. Germline values: CDR1 DFQATT, CDR2 SNEGSKA (reference sequence). The CDR3 protein is CSATGTVNTIYF. CDR3 nucleotides: TGCAGTGCGACGGGGACAGTCAACACCATATATTTT.

The chain combines TRBV29-1 with TRBJ2-1, with a possible D match to TRBD2 (6 bases). In germline, CDR1 is SQVTM, CDR2 ANQGSEA. V lost 3 bases, J lost 10 bases, and 25 bases lay in between. This CDR3 is 16 amino acids long. The CDR3 DNA reads as TGCAGCGTTGACTCGTCCGGGACTGGGGATCCGTGGGAGCAGTTCTTC. Encoded protein: CSVDSSGTGDPWEQFF.

The chain couples TRBV6-5 to TRBJ1-6; D call uncertain. This CDR3 contains 16 residues. Germline CDR1 and CDR2: MNHEY and SVGAGI. V was shortened by 0 bases and J by 7 bases, with 13 bases between the two germline ends. CDR3 in amino acids: CASSYSATLGNSPLHF. CDR3 coding DNA: TGTGCCAGCAGTTACTCAGCTACTCTGGGGAATTCACCCCTCCACTTT.

V usage is TRBV6-4 and J usage is TRBJ2-3; 7 nucleotides agree with TRBD2. V dropped 7 bases and J dropped 3; count of bases not matched to a gene: 13. CDR3 length: 16 amino acids. Per the germline V gene, CDR1 is MRHNA and CDR2 is SNTAGT. CDR3 sequence (DNA): TGTGCCAGCACGAACCCTGAGGGGAGGGAAACAGATACGCAGTATTTT. Residues: CASTNPEGRETDTQYF.

The chain carries TRBV20-1 and TRBJ2-5, with D possibly TRBD2 on 6 matching bases. Germline CDR1 is DFQATT and CDR2 is SNEGSKA (reference sequence). Trimming pared 5 bases from V and 1 base from J, leaving 17 bases between. The CDR3 has 15 residues. CDR3 in amino acids: CSAGGGAIIQETQYF. CDR3 coding DNA: TGCAGTGCTGGAGGCGGGGCGATTATCCAAGAGACCCAGTACTTC.

The J gene is TRBJ2-2, the V gene TRBV28, with a tentative D call TRBD2 (5 bases). There are 15 residues in the CDR3. The V end was cut by 5 bases, the J end by 1 base, with 11 bases between. In germline, CDR1 is MDHEN, CDR2 SYDVKM. CDR3 nucleotides: TGTGCCAGCAGTCATACTAGGAGGAACACCGGGGAGCTGTTTTTT. This sequence encodes CASSHTRRNTGELFF. Combining the CDR3 with reference TRBV28 and TRBJ2-2 gives the whole variable domain DVKVTQSSRYLVKRTGEKVFLECVQDMDHENMFWYRQDPGLGLRLIYFSYDVKMKEKGDIPEGYSVSREKKERFSLILESASTNQTSMYLCASSHTRRNTGELFFGEGSRLTVL.

This clonotype was recorded a few times. This chain uses TRBV4-2 with TRBJ2-5; 7 nucleotides match TRBD2. The CDR3 is 13 amino acids. V shed 2 bases and J 4 bases; nucleotides not matched to a gene: 1. Germline V CDR1 and CDR2: LGHNA, YNFKEQ. The DNA for the CDR3 is TGTGCCAGCAGCCAAATAGCGGGAGAGACCCAGTACTTC. Residues: CASSQIAGETQYF.

The gene calls are TRBV3-1 and TRBJ2-5; 7 nucleotides line up with TRBD2. Per germline, CDR1 LGHDT and CDR2 YNNKEL (reference sequence). The CDR3 contains 16 residues. Trimming cost V 0 bases and J 1 base; bases outside gene matches: 5. The CDR3 region is CASSQDLTGGQETQYF. The CDR3 coding sequence is TGTGCCAGCAGCCAAGATTTAACGGGAGGCCAAGAGACCCAGTACTTC.

The V and J genes are TRBV5-4 and TRBJ2-5; tentative D call: TRBD1 (6 bases). Trimming left V 0 bases short and J 5 bases short, with 8 bases between. The V gene's germline CDR1 is SGHNT and CDR2 YYREEE (reference sequence). The CDR3 totals 13 residues. The CDR3 region is CASSLADRETQYF. CDR3 DNA sequence: TGTGCCAGCAGCTTGGCCGACAGGGAGACCCAGTACTTC.